These T cell receptor beta chains were read from a single sample in a study of blood T cell repertoires in COVID-19. The protocol was immunoSEQ multiplex PCR, while the TCRdb copy is restricted to in-frame clones and leaves out a portion. The sample comprises around 56,000 clones, around 89% of which are singletons, and over 15% rests with the top ten. What was sequenced was peripheral blood. The receptors originated from a human donor in a cohort sampled during active COVID-19. The CDR3 runs from the conserved cysteine through the conserved F or W. The order of the fields is clone size, J gene, V gene, D gene, CDR3 protein, CDR3 DNA. D genes are given only for firm matches. For some rows the clone size is stated as once, few or many, or as a class when expanded; others skip it.

size: .; J: TRBJ2-5; V: TRBV18; D: TRBD2; CDR3: CASSPREGSGQETQYF; DNA: TGTGCCAGCTCACCACGGGAGGGGTCGGGACAAGAGACCCAGTACTTC
size: .; J: TRBJ2-5; V: TRBV7-3; D: TRBD1; CDR3: CASSAATGGQETQYF; DNA: TGTGCCAGCAGCGCCGCGACAGGGGGCCAGGAGACCCAGTACTTC
size: .; J: TRBJ2-3; V: TRBV5-1; D: .; CDR3: CASSFTGGPGDTQYF; DNA: TGCGCCAGCAGCTTTACGGGGGGCCCGGGAGATACGCAGTATTTT
size: few; J: TRBJ1-5; V: TRBV7-9; D: TRBD1; CDR3: CASSLTGGQPQHF; DNA: TGTGCCAGCAGCTTGACAGGGGGACAGCCCCAGCATTTT
size: .; J: TRBJ2-4; V: TRBV5-4; D: TRBD1; CDR3: CASSTGGGNIQYF; DNA: TGTGCCAGCAGTACAGGGGGTGGAAACATTCAGTACTTC
size: .; J: TRBJ2-3; V: TRBV4-1; D: TRBD2; CDR3: CASSHPDGGGPSPDTQYF; DNA: TGCGCCAGCAGCCACCCCGACGGCGGGGGGCCAAGTCCAGATACGCAGTATTTT
size: .; J: TRBJ2-1; V: TRBV9; D: TRBD2; CDR3: CASSVSGVSYNEQFF; DNA: TGTGCCAGCAGCGTTAGCGGGGTATCCTACAATGAGCAGTTCTTC
size: .; J: TRBJ1-6; V: TRBV7-9; D: TRBD1; CDR3: CASSPRTGVHSPLHF; DNA: TGTGCCAGCAGCCCTAGGACAGGGGTGCATTCACCCCTCCACTTT
size: .; J: TRBJ1-2; V: TRBV3-1/TRBV3-2; D: TRBD1; CDR3: CASSLQGATGYTF; DNA: TGTGCCAGCAGCCTTCAGGGGGCGACCGGCTACACCTTC
size: .; J: TRBJ2-7; V: TRBV27; D: .; CDR3: CASSLSSGQEQYF; DNA: TGTGCCAGCAGTTTATCGAGTGGGCAGGAGCAGTACTTC
size: .; J: TRBJ2-3; V: TRBV7-9; D: .; CDR3: CASSFVGGLDRDTQYF; DNA: TGTGCCAGCAGCTTCGTGGGGGGGCTTGATCGAGATACGCAGTATTTT
size: few; J: TRBJ2-5; V: TRBV6-5; D: .; CDR3: CASSYSGLSRSETQYF; DNA: TGTGCCAGCAGTTACTCTGGACTCTCCCGGTCGGAGACCCAGTACTTC
size: .; J: TRBJ1-3; V: TRBV18; D: TRBD1; CDR3: CASSRQGEGNTIYF; DNA: TGTGCCAGCTCACGACAGGGAGAAGGAAACACCATATATTTT
size: .; J: TRBJ1-2; V: TRBV27; D: TRBD1; CDR3: CASSLTGAEPYGYTF; DNA: TGTGCCAGCAGTCTCACAGGGGCCGAACCCTATGGCTACACCTTC
size: .; J: TRBJ1-5; V: TRBV19; D: .; CDR3: CASNDNQADNQPQHF; DNA: TGTGCCAGCAACGACAACCAAGCGGACAATCAGCCCCAGCATTTT
size: .; J: TRBJ2-5; V: TRBV7-2; D: .; CDR3: CASGGRQGRETQYF; DNA: TGTGCCAGCGGAGGGCGACAGGGACGGGAGACCCAGTACTTC
size: many; J: TRBJ1-2; V: TRBV27; D: TRBD1; CDR3: CASSWTGGNGYTF; DNA: TGTGCCAGCAGTTGGACAGGGGGTAATGGCTACACCTTC
size: .; J: TRBJ2-5; V: TRBV7-2; D: TRBD1; CDR3: CASSLLGTGLAETQYF; DNA: TGTGCCAGCAGCTTATTGGGGACAGGGTTGGCAGAGACCCAGTACTTC
size: .; J: TRBJ2-1; V: TRBV30; D: TRBD2; CDR3: CAWSGGGEQFF; DNA: TGTGCCTGGAGTGGGGGGGGTGAGCAGTTCTTC
size: .; J: TRBJ1-1; V: TRBV30; D: .; CDR3: CAWSDRDWGGTEAFF; DNA: TGTGCCTGGAGTGACCGGGACTGGGGTGGGACTGAAGCTTTCTTT
size: .; J: TRBJ2-1; V: TRBV28; D: .; CDR3: CASSLAQGYNEQFF; DNA: TGTGCCAGCAGTTTAGCGCAGGGATACAATGAGCAGTTCTTC
size: .; J: TRBJ2-3; V: TRBV5-8; D: .; CDR3: CASSLPALRDTQYF; DNA: TGTGCCAGCAGCTTGCCTGCGTTGAGGGATACGCAGTATTTT
size: .; J: TRBJ2-2; V: TRBV21-1; D: .; CDR3: CASSKSLLPLGPLPRTSPGELFF; DNA: TGTGCCAGCAGCAAATCGCTACTACCATTGGGGCCCCTCCCCCGGACTAGCCCCGGGGAGCTGTTTTTT
size: .; J: TRBJ2-7; V: TRBV7-2; D: TRBD1; CDR3: CASSHPGQGADGQYF; DNA: TGTGCCAGCAGCCATCCGGGACAGGGGGCTGACGGGCAGTACTTC
size: .; J: TRBJ1-2; V: TRBV18; D: .; CDR3: CASSPGDKRNYGYTF; DNA: TGTGCCAGCTCACCCGGGGACAAGCGTAACTATGGCTACACCTTC
size: .; J: TRBJ2-3; V: TRBV6-2/TRBV6-3; D: TRBD2; CDR3: CASSYSSVAGGRSTDTQYF; DNA: TGTGCCAGCAGTTACTCGAGCGTAGCGGGGGGACGTAGCACAGATACGCAGTATTTT
size: .; J: TRBJ2-3; V: TRBV9; D: TRBD2; CDR3: CASSVVASGGDTQYF; DNA: TGTGCCAGCAGCGTAGTGGCTAGCGGGGGAGATACGCAGTATTTT
size: .; J: TRBJ2-3; V: TRBV18; D: .; CDR3: CASSPGNRAMGTDTQYF; DNA: TGTGCCAGCTCACCAGGAAACAGGGCCATGGGCACAGATACGCAGTATTTT
size: .; J: TRBJ2-5; V: TRBV4-1; D: .; CDR3: CASSQDRETQYF; DNA: TGCGCCAGCAGCCAAGACAGGGAGACCCAGTACTTC
size: .; J: TRBJ2-5; V: TRBV5-1; D: TRBD2; CDR3: CASSLVPGTSGGLQETQYF; DNA: TGCGCCAGCAGCTTGGTGCCCGGGACTAGCGGGGGGCTACAAGAGACCCAGTACTTC
size: .; J: TRBJ2-1; V: TRBV20-1; D: .; CDR3: CSARGDNEQFF; DNA: TGCAGTGCTAGAGGAGACAATGAGCAGTTCTTC
size: once; J: TRBJ2-3; V: TRBV4-2; D: TRBD2; CDR3: CASSHSGTSGGSTTDTQYF; DNA: TGTGCCAGCAGCCATTCAGGGACTAGCGGGGGGTCAACCACAGATACGCAGTATTTT
size: few; J: TRBJ1-5; V: TRBV5-1; D: .; CDR3: CASRIGTGNQPQHF; DNA: TGCGCCAGCAGAATCGGTACGGGCAATCAGCCCCAGCATTTT
size: .; J: TRBJ2-7; V: TRBV6-2/TRBV6-3; D: .; CDR3: CASSYSIGTYEQYF; DNA: TGTGCCAGCAGTTACTCGATCGGGACCTACGAGCAGTACTTC
size: .; J: TRBJ2-2; V: TRBV19; D: .; CDR3: CASNVKSNTGELFF; DNA: TGTGCCAGTAATGTCAAATCGAACACCGGGGAGCTGTTTTTT
size: .; J: TRBJ1-4; V: TRBV7-9; D: .; CDR3: CASSFETTNEKLFF; DNA: TGTGCCAGCAGCTTTGAGACAACTAATGAAAAACTGTTTTTT
size: .; J: TRBJ1-2; V: TRBV30; D: .; CDR3: CAWSQDLTGIRGYTF; DNA: TGTGCCTGGAGTCAGGACCTGACCGGGATCCGGGGCTACACCTTC
size: .; J: TRBJ2-1; V: TRBV24-1; D: TRBD1; CDR3: CATGTGSSNEQFF; DNA: TGTGCCACCGGGACAGGTTCGAGCAATGAGCAGTTCTTC
size: .; J: TRBJ2-5; V: TRBV12-5; D: TRBD2; CDR3: CASGLVQSSGGVETQYF; DNA: TGTGCTAGTGGTTTGGTTCAGTCGAGCGGGGGAGTCGAGACCCAGTACTTC
size: .; J: TRBJ1-2; V: TRBV20-1; D: .; CDR3: CSAEGLGGYTF; DNA: TGCAGTGCCGAGGGCCTGGGTGGCTACACCTTC
size: .; J: TRBJ2-3; V: TRBV14; D: .; CDR3: CASSPGADTQYF; DNA: TGTGCCAGCAGCCCAGGGGCAGATACGCAGTATTTT
size: .; J: TRBJ2-7; V: TRBV19; D: TRBD2; CDR3: CASAQGRGGYEQYF; DNA: TGTGCCAGTGCACAGGGTCGGGGGGGCTACGAGCAGTACTTC
size: .; J: TRBJ2-3; V: TRBV5-1; D: .; CDR3: CASRRGGNTDTQYF; DNA: TGCGCCAGCAGAAGGGGGGGAAACACAGATACGCAGTATTTT
size: .; J: TRBJ2-5; V: TRBV5-1; D: .; CDR3: CASSLTGKETQYF; DNA: TGCGCCAGCAGCCTAACAGGGAAAGAGACCCAGTACTTC
size: .; J: TRBJ2-2; V: TRBV6-5; D: .; CDR3: CASSYDKYTGELFF; DNA: TGTGCCAGCAGTTATGACAAGTACACCGGGGAGCTGTTTTTT
size: .; J: TRBJ1-3; V: TRBV5-5; D: .; CDR3: CASSLVAAGSFLSGNTIYF; DNA: TGTGCCAGCAGCTTGGTGGCGGCAGGGTCTTTCTTGTCTGGAAACACCATATATTTT
size: .; J: TRBJ1-2; V: TRBV3-1/TRBV3-2; D: TRBD1; CDR3: CASSQDPGQGARNYGYTF; DNA: TGTGCCAGCAGCCAGGATCCGGGACAGGGGGCTCGTAACTATGGCTACACCTTC
size: .; J: TRBJ2-5; V: TRBV6-6; D: .; CDR3: CASDQGNQETQYF; DNA: TGTGCCAGCGATCAGGGCAACCAAGAGACCCAGTACTTC
size: .; J: TRBJ2-5; V: TRBV28; D: .; CDR3: CASSQGQTQETQYF; DNA: TGTGCCAGCAGTCAGGGGCAGACACAAGAGACCCAGTACTTC
size: .; J: TRBJ1-2; V: TRBV5-4; D: TRBD1; CDR3: CASHDNRDRVYGYTF; DNA: TGTGCCAGCCATGATAACCGGGACAGAGTCTATGGCTACACCTTC
size: .; J: TRBJ2-3; V: TRBV9; D: TRBD2; CDR3: CASSGLAGADTQYF; DNA: TGTGCCAGCAGCGGACTAGCGGGGGCAGATACGCAGTATTTT
size: once; J: TRBJ2-5; V: TRBV7-9; D: .; CDR3: CASSSQGLEETQYF; DNA: TGTGCCAGCAGCTCGCAGGGGTTGGAAGAGACCCAGTACTTC
size: once; J: TRBJ2-7; V: TRBV3-1/TRBV3-2; D: .; CDR3: CASSLDSRVYEQYF; DNA: TGTGCCAGCAGCCTTGACAGCAGAGTATACGAGCAGTACTTC
size: .; J: TRBJ1-4; V: TRBV12-5; D: TRBD1; CDR3: CASGLRDRSVATNEKLFF; DNA: TGTGCTAGTGGCCTCCGGGACAGGTCCGTTGCAACTAATGAAAAACTGTTTTTT
size: .; J: TRBJ2-7; V: TRBV4-1; D: .; CDR3: CASSRWEEGYEQYF; DNA: TGCGCCAGCAGCCGGTGGGAGGAGGGGTACGAGCAGTACTTC
size: .; J: TRBJ2-3; V: TRBV20-1; D: TRBD2; CDR3: CSASLARGGFVTDTQYF; DNA: TGCAGTGCTAGTCTGGCGCGGGGGGGCTTCGTCACAGATACGCAGTATTTT
size: once; J: TRBJ1-2; V: TRBV7-2; D: .; CDR3: CASRTDRLLLYGYTF; DNA: TGTGCCAGCAGAACCGACAGATTACTACTCTATGGCTACACCTTC
size: few; J: TRBJ2-1; V: TRBV5-1; D: .; CDR3: CASSSVRASSYNEQFF; DNA: TGCGCCAGCAGCTCCGTGAGAGCTTCCTCCTACAATGAGCAGTTCTTC
size: .; J: TRBJ1-2; V: TRBV7-2; D: TRBD1; CDR3: CASSLDRGVGYTF; DNA: TGTGCCAGCAGTTTGGACAGGGGCGTAGGCTACACCTTC
size: .; J: TRBJ2-3; V: TRBV7-2; D: .; CDR3: CASSSLVFGTQYF; DNA: TGTGCCAGCAGCTCATTAGTGTTCGGTACGCAGTATTTT